The sequence of this T cell receptor beta chain was determined in a study of Tregs in tolerant kidney transplant recipients. Comments on this clone: The sequence runs out 3 residues before the end of the CDR3; the remainder is reconstructed from the germline J gene.

Generated by immunoSEQ multiplex PCR, the TCRdb table keeps only in-frame clones and is missing some. The table for this sample gives 30,000 to 40,000 clones. Mixed chimerism was transient after nonmyeloablative marrow transplants from related graft donors. The CDR3 is made up of 15 amino acids. The V segment lost 7 bases and the J segment 1 base; nucleotides outside the gene matches: 7. Looked up from germline, CDR1 is SGHAT and CDR2 is FQDESV (reference sequence). The source material was CD4+ T cells from blood (PBMCs), sampled 24 months after the transplant. The clonotype originates from a human patient who received a combined kidney and bone marrow transplant. T cells may partly derive from the graft donor. This chain uses TRBV11-1 with TRBJ2-3, with 8 bases matching TRBD2. The CDR3 spells CASTTSGPGTDTQYF. The sequenced part of the CDR3 DNA is TGTGCCAGCACCACTAGCGGCCCCGGCACAGATACG.